This TCR beta chain comes out of a study of memory CD4+ T cells and cytomegalovirus serostatus. The sort gate was single viable CD3+CD4+CD8-CD45RO+ cells for memory CD4+ T cells. The CDR3 consists of 17 residues. With 4 bases clipped from V and 6 bases from J, the junction kept 15 bases outside the gene matches. CDR1 and CDR2 (germline): SGHKS, YYEKEE (reference sequence). The authors' processing: Out-of-frame sequences were removed, leaving a few million distinct TCRbeta sequences. Here immunoSEQ multiplex PCR was the method, and the copy in TCRdb shows in-frame clones only, minus some. The DNA gave D and trimming, while V, J and clone size come from that table. The data hold over 75,000 clones, with approximately 80% observed a single time.

Material: memory CD4+ T cells from blood. The origin of this receptor is an adult in good health and CMV-seropositive. This chain links TRBV5-5 with TRBJ2-1; 8 bases match TRBD2. In nucleotides, the CDR3 is TGTGCCAGCAGCCGACGTTCAGACGCGGGAGGTTTCAATGAGCAGTTCTTC. Translating gives CASSRRSDAGGFNEQFF.